The 8 T cell receptor beta chains below all came from one sample that was sequenced in a study of blood T cell repertoires in COVID-19. TCRdb keeps only in-frame clones here, not all; method: immunoSEQ multiplex PCR. This table has roughly 250,000 clones, about 87% appearing once. Sample: peripheral blood. Receptors originate from a middle-aged woman with acute or convalescent COVID-19.

In regard to this clone: Other DNA sequences within the sample encode an identical CDR3. The rearrangement uses TRBV7-9 and TRBJ1-1; 8 bases are shared with TRBD1. CDR1 and CDR2 from the germline V gene are SEHNR and FQNEAQ (reference sequence). CDR3 size: 15 residues. Trimming took 5 bases from V and 1 from J; bases not matched to a gene: 6. CDR3 region: CASSPRQGRNTEAFF. CDR3 nucleotides: TGTGCCAGCAGCCCAAGACAGGGGAGGAACACTGAAGCTTTCTTT.

The rearrangement uses TRBV30 and TRBJ1-2; D possibly corresponds to TRBD1 (6 bases). V shed 8 bases and J shed 4 bases, with 8 bases lying between them. The length of the CDR3 is 10 residues. Germline V gene lookup returns CDR1 GTSNPN and CDR2 SVGIG (reference sequence). CDR3 in amino acids: CAGDTYGYTF. The CDR3 nucleotides are TGTGCCGGGGACACCTATGGCTACACCTTC.

This chain joins TRBV3-1 (or the pseudogene TRBV3-2) and TRBJ1-2, with TRBD1 identical over 9 bases. V was pared by 0 bases and J by 9 bases, with 5 bases of the junction left unmatched. There are 14 residues in the CDR3. Germline V lookup: CDR1 LGHDT, CDR2 YNNKEL (reference sequence). The CDR3 spells CASSQEGTGSSYTF. DNA for the CDR3: TGTGCCAGCAGCCAAGAGGGGACAGGGAGTAGCTACACCTTC.

The J gene is TRBJ1-2, the V gene TRBV11-2, with D tentatively TRBD1 (5 bases). This CDR3 contains 13 residues. Deletions cut 3 bases from V and 8 bases from J, with 13 bases between. CDR1 and CDR2 from the germline V gene are SGHAT and FQNNGV. The CDR3 sequence is CASSLGGMIGYTF. In DNA, the CDR3 is TGTGCCAGCAGCTTGGGGGGTATGATCGGCTACACCTTC.

The chain employs TRBV12-3 or TRBV12-4 and TRBJ1-1; 7 nucleotides match TRBD1. V trimming: 10 bases; J trimming: 3 bases; junction bases outside the gene matches: 8. This CDR3 is 13 amino acids long. The CDR3 nucleotides read TGTGCCACGGCCGGGACAGCCTACACTGAAGCTTTCTTT. It specifies CATAGTAYTEAFF.

This chain links TRBV2 with TRBJ2-1; tentatively, D is TRBD2 (5 bases). CDR1 and CDR2 (germline): SNHLY, FYNNEI. Deletions cut 3 bases from V and 7 bases from J, with 10 bases between. This CDR3 contains 13 residues. CDR3 coding DNA: TGTGCCAGCAGTGAGAGGGTCGTTAATGAGCAGTTCTTC. It encodes CASSERVVNEQFF.

This clone was recorded only once. The CDR3 is CASSPGRQGTNEKLFF. The CDR3 region has the DNA TGTGCCAGCTCACCCGGGAGACAGGGTACTAATGAAAAACTGTTTTTT. The rearrangement links TRBV18 to TRBJ1-4; 7 nucleotides agree with TRBD1. The CDR3 spans 16 residues. The V gene end was trimmed by 3 bases and the J gene end by 2 bases; junction bases not matched to a gene: 6. The germline gives CDR1 KGHSH, CDR2 LQKENI.

The chain has TRBV12-5 and TRBJ1-6; tentative D call: TRBD1 (5 bases). Trimming left V 5 bases short and J 10 bases short, with 15 bases between. Germline values: CDR1 LGHNT, CDR2 FRNRAP. This CDR3 has 14 residues. DNA for the CDR3: TGTGCTAGTGGTCCGGGCCTGGGGGGATCACCCCTCCACTTT. Encoded protein: CASGPGLGGSPLHF.